The 19 T cell receptor beta chains presented below share a single source sample, sequenced in a study of T cells in Graves' hyperthyroidism and ophthalmopathy. RNA transcripts yielded amplified TCR beta CDR3 regions. The HTBI primer set was used in a first-round RT-PCR of the TCR CDR3. TCRdb re-called the multiplex PCR reads through MiXCR, storing one row per CDR3 protein. The sample shows about 520,000 distinct CDR3 sequences, about 24% of them seen only once. Sample: blood. All receptors come from a woman aged 25 to 39 with Graves' ophthalmopathy.

For this clonotype: One junction end does not reproduce the germline sequence, and a read error may be involved. The V call is TRBV18, the J call TRBJ2-7; perhaps TRBD1 as D (5 bases). CDR1 and CDR2 (germline): KGHSH, LQKENI. This CDR3 is 14 amino acids long. The CDR3 sequence is CVSSPDTQSYEQYF. CDR3 sequence (DNA): TGTGTCAGCTCACCGGACACGCAGTCCTACGAGCAGTACTTC.

In its sample, this clonotype was seen many times. J is TRBJ2-5 and V is TRBV27; 7 nucleotides line up with TRBD2. Germline CDR1 is MNHEY and CDR2 is SMNVEV (reference sequence). The V segment lost 4 bases and the J segment 4 bases; nucleotides outside the gene matches: 6. The CDR3 sequence is 14 residues long. CDR3 amino acids: CASSSPGGGETQYF. CDR3 nucleotides: TGTGCCAGCAGTTCTCCGGGGGGAGGAGAGACCCAGTACTTC.

Notes on this clonotype: The junction departs from the called germline gene at one end, perhaps through a read error. The chain joins TRBV20-1 to TRBJ2-7; tentative D call: TRBD2 (5 bases). The germline CDR1 and CDR2 sequences are DFQATT and SNEGSKA (reference sequence). The CDR3 contains 13 residues. CDR3 in DNA: TGCAGTGCTAGTAGCAGCGGATCCAACGATCAGTACTTC. The encoded protein is CSASSSGSNDQYF.

The V gene is TRBV12-3 or TRBV12-4, the J gene TRBJ1-5; D remains ambiguous. V gave up 3 bases and J gave up 2 bases, with 8 bases separating them. The CDR3 loop spans 14 amino acids. The CDR3 nucleotides read TGTGCCAGCAGTTTCTCTATTGGCAATCAGCCCCAGCATTTT. It specifies CASSFSIGNQPQHF.

This clonotype was counted a few times. The chain links TRBV9 to TRBJ1-1; the D gene is possibly TRBD1 (5 bases). Deletions cut 4 bases from V and 6 bases from J, with 13 bases between. CDR3 size: 13 residues. CDR1 and CDR2 (germline): SGDLS, YYNGEE. Written as DNA, the CDR3 is TGTGCCAGCAGCCCTTGGCAGGGCTCTGAAGCTTTCTTT. As protein: CASSPWQGSEAFF.

In its sample, this clonotype was seen many times. The CDR3 loop is CASSRGGADYGYTF. CDR3 DNA sequence: TGTGCCAGCAGTCGCGGGGGAGCGGACTATGGCTACACCTTC. The chain recombines TRBV27 with TRBJ1-2; D possibly corresponds to TRBD1 (5 bases). Trimming left V 5 bases short and J 3 bases short, with 13 bases between. Germline assignment: CDR1 MNHEY and CDR2 SMNVEV (reference sequence). This CDR3 comprises 14 residues.

V and J are TRBV24-1 and TRBJ1-5; D gene ambiguous. Germline CDR1 and CDR2: KGHDR and SFDVKD. V shed 2 bases and J shed 6 bases, with 13 bases lying between them. The length of the CDR3 is 15 residues. CDR3 sequence: CATSDSAGVGQPQHF. The CDR3 nucleotides are TGTGCCACCAGTGATTCTGCGGGAGTCGGTCAGCCCCAGCATTTT.

A few counts support this clonotype. The genes are TRBV5-1 and TRBJ2-4; 7 bases fit TRBD1. The CDR3 totals 16 residues. The ends lost 0 bases at V and 2 bases at J; junction bases unmatched: 5. In germline, CDR1 is SGHRS, CDR2 YFSETQ. The CDR3 DNA reads as TGCGCCAGCAGCTTGGCAAGGACAGGCACCAAAAACATTCAGTACTTC. This encodes CASSLARTGTKNIQYF.

This clonotype was recorded at least ten times. This chain's CDR3 is CASSLADLNQPQHF. The CDR3 region has the DNA TGTGCCAGCAGTTTAGCGGACCTAAATCAGCCCCAGCATTTT. The V gene is TRBV12-3 or TRBV12-4, the J gene TRBJ1-5, with D unclear. CDR3 length equals 14 residues. V was clipped by 0 bases and J by 4 bases, with 7 bases between them.

V usage is TRBV14 and J usage is TRBJ2-5; 9 bases agree with TRBD2. The CDR3 sequence is 17 residues long. The germline V gene encodes CDR1 SGHDN and CDR2 FVKESK. With 1 base clipped from V and 5 bases from J, the junction kept 11 bases outside the gene matches. CDR3 in DNA: TGTGCCAGCAGCCAAGGAGGGCTAGCGGGAAAGGCGGAGACCCAGTACTTC. Amino acid sequence: CASSQGGLAGKAETQYF. Complete variable domain (other parts from reference TRBV14 and TRBJ2-5): EAGVTQFPSHSVIEKGQTVTLRCDPISGHDNLYWYRRVMGKEIKFLLHFVKESKQDESGMPNNRFLAERTGGTYSTLKVQPAELEDSGVYFCASSQGGLAGKAETQYFGPGTRLLVL.

Concerning this clonotype: The CDR3 carries no conserved terminal phenylalanine or tryptophan, so it likely arises from a read error. The V and J genes are TRBV7-6 and TRBJ2-7; 8 nucleotides line up with TRBD2. CDR1 SGHVS and CDR2 FNYEAQ come from the germline V gene. V was pared by 1 base and J by 2 bases, with 16 bases of the junction left unmatched. The CDR3 loop spans 19 amino acids. As DNA, the CDR3 is TGTGCCAGCAGCTTAGGTGCAGGTAGCGGGACCGCCAGGGCCTACGAGCAGTACCTC. Its translation: CASSLGAGSGTARAYEQYL.

This chain uses TRBV28 with TRBJ1-6, with D possibly TRBD1 on 5 matching bases. Trimming shortened V by 3 bases and J by 0 bases, and 15 bases separated the two germline ends. The CDR3 spans 18 residues. Germline V gives CDR1 MDHEN, CDR2 SYDVKM. The CDR3 region is CASSFPYIGASYNSPLHF. DNA for the CDR3: TGTGCCAGCAGTTTCCCCTATATCGGGGCCTCCTATAATTCACCCCTCCACTTT.

This clonotype has just a few counts. The V call is TRBV2, the J call TRBJ2-7, with 7 bases identical to TRBD2. The V and J ends lost 4 bases and 4 bases, in that order; junction bases with no gene match: 4. The CDR3 spans 13 residues. The germline V gene has CDR1 SNHLY and CDR2 FYNNEI. The CDR3 DNA reads TGTGCCAGCAGTGCGGCTAGCGGATACGAGCAGTACTTC. Translation: CASSAASGYEQYF.

This clonotype appeared a few times. The rearrangement links TRBV7-6 to TRBJ2-2; 14 nucleotides align to TRBD2. There are 18 residues in the CDR3. The junction had 9 bases not matched to a gene; V was cut back by 5 bases and J by 4 bases. In germline, CDR1 is SGHVS, CDR2 FNYEAQ. The CDR3 region has the DNA TGTGCCAGCAGCGTGACTAGCGGGGGGGCTAGCGGCACCGGGGAGCTGTTTTTT. Its translation: CASSVTSGGASGTGELFF. Complete variable domain (other parts from reference TRBV7-6 and TRBJ2-2): GAGVSQSPRYKVTKRGQDVALRCDPISGHVSLYWYRQALGQGPEFLTYFNYEAQQDKSGLPNDRFSAERPEGSISTLTIQRTEQRDSAMYRCASSVTSGGASGTGELFFGEGSRLTVL.

This clonotype was picked up many times. The chain has TRBV20-1 and TRBJ1-2; perhaps TRBD1 as D (5 bases). With 0 bases removed from V and 2 bases from J, the gap between germline ends came to 10 bases. CDR1 and CDR2 from the germline V gene are DFQATT and SNEGSKA (reference sequence). The CDR3 extends over 14 amino acids. The CDR3 sequence: CSARDERGNYGYTF. The CDR3 DNA follows: TGCAGTGCTAGAGATGAGCGGGGCAACTATGGCTACACCTTC.

This clonotype was observed at least ten times. V is TRBV6-5 and J is TRBJ1-1; TRBD1 matches 8 bases. The CDR3 runs 14 residues. The V gene's germline CDR1 is MNHEY and CDR2 SVGAGI. V dropped 0 bases and J dropped 6; count of bases not matched to a gene: 3. The CDR3 loop is CASSYSTQGAEAFF. CDR3 nucleotides: TGTGCCAGCAGTTACTCGACACAGGGGGCTGAAGCTTTCTTT.

In its sample, this clonotype was seen once. As the CDR3 is not closed by the conserved phenylalanine or tryptophan, this likely results from a read error. V is TRBV10-3 and J is TRBJ2-5; D unresolved. The CDR3 has 16 amino acids. Germline CDR1 ENHRY, CDR2 SYGVKD. The CDR3 DNA reads TGTGGCATCAGTACCTCCCGGACGGTAGACCAAGAGACCCAGTACGTC. This sequence encodes CGISTSRTVDQETQYV.

Only a few counts were recorded for this clonotype. This chain connects TRBV6-1 to TRBJ1-1; 7 bases match TRBD1. The germline CDR1 and CDR2 sequences are MNHNS and SASEGT. Trimming cost V 3 bases and J 5 bases; bases outside gene matches: 6. The CDR3 covers 14 residues. The CDR3, as DNA: TGTGCCAGCAGTGACGCAAGGACAGGTACTGAAGCTTTCTTT. Translating it yields CASSDARTGTEAFF.

The rearrangement joins TRBV19 to TRBJ1-2; TRBD1 matches at 9 bases. Germline CDR1 is LNHDA and CDR2 is SQIVND (reference sequence). V trimming: 5 bases; J trimming: 4 bases; junction bases outside the gene matches: 8. This CDR3 comprises 15 residues. The CDR3 is CASSLHRGRLYGYTF. The DNA for the CDR3 is TGTGCCAGTAGTCTACACAGGGGGCGTCTCTATGGCTACACCTTC.